Shown below are 10 T cell receptor beta chains from a single sample sequenced in a study of cytomegalovirus exposure and HLA in healthy donors. Both 60 Vbeta primers and 13 Jbeta primers went into the PCR. Some clones are missing from TCRdb's copy, which holds only in-frame ones; the method was immunoSEQ multiplex PCR. The top ten clones hold roughly 20% of a sample with about 130,000 clones, around four fifths of them seen once. Sequenced input: PBMCs. Receptor source: a man aged 18 to 29 in good health and CMV-seropositive.

The CDR3 sequence is CASSFSVDEQYF. The DNA for the CDR3 is TGTGCCAGCAGCTTTAGTGTGGACGAGCAGTACTTC. V usage is TRBV5-6 and J usage is TRBJ2-7; D not resolved. CDR3 length equals 12 residues. Germline V lookup: CDR1 SGHDT, CDR2 YYEEEE. Trimming shortened V by 2 bases and J by 5 bases, and 8 bases separated the two germline ends.

The chain recombines TRBV28 with TRBJ2-7, with D perhaps TRBD1 (6 bases). Germline lookup yields CDR1 MDHEN and CDR2 SYDVKM. The V end lost 7 bases, the J end lost 2 bases, and 15 bases lay between the germline ends. This CDR3 is built from 14 residues. In nucleotides, the CDR3 is TGTGCCAGCAACCACGGACAGAGACCCTACGAGCAGTACTTC. Residues: CASNHGQRPYEQYF.

This chain joins TRBV6-1 and TRBJ2-3; the D gene is possibly TRBD2 (5 bases). V shed 4 bases and J shed 0 bases, with 14 bases lying between them. The CDR3 consists of 16 residues. CDR1 MNHNS and CDR2 SASEGT come from the germline V gene. The CDR3 protein is CASSVVASTSTDTQYF. As DNA, the CDR3 is TGTGCCAGCAGTGTGGTAGCGAGTACTAGCACAGATACGCAGTATTTT.

The rearrangement joins TRBV19 to TRBJ2-7; maybe TRBD2 (6 bases). V gave up 3 bases and J gave up 3 bases, with 15 bases separating them. The CDR3 sequence is 15 residues long. Germline assignment: CDR1 LNHDA and CDR2 SQIVND (reference sequence). CDR3 nucleotides: TGTGCCAGTAGTATGAGCGGGCGGGCTCTCTACGAGCAGTACTTC. Translating it yields CASSMSGRALYEQYF.

The chain combines TRBV6-1 with TRBJ2-5; D is unresolved. The CDR3 length is 14 residues. Trimming cost V 2 bases and J 5 bases, with 12 bases left between them. The germline V gene has CDR1 MNHNS and CDR2 SASEGT. The CDR3 DNA reads TGTGCCAGCAGTGAACCCGTCTCCGGGGAGACCCAGTACTTC. It translates to CASSEPVSGETQYF.

This sequence joins TRBV19 and TRBJ2-7; maybe TRBD2 (5 bases). This CDR3 region has 11 residues. Germline CDR1 and CDR2: LNHDA and SQIVND (reference sequence). The V and J ends lost 6 bases and 4 bases respectively, with 7 bases between them. The CDR3 loop is CASRGLYEQYF. The CDR3 DNA is TGTGCCAGTAGAGGACTGTACGAGCAGTACTTC. The whole variable domain, filled in from reference TRBV19 and TRBJ2-7, reads DGGITQSPKYLFRKEGQNVTLSCEQNLNHDAMYWYRQDPGQGLRLIYYSQIVNDFQKGDIAEGYSVSREKKESFPLTVTSAQKNPTAFYLCASRGLYEQYFGPGTRLTVT.

The CDR3 region has the DNA TGTGCCAGCACCTCCGGACTTTCGCAGTATTTT. Translating it yields CASTSGLSQYF. The gene calls are TRBV19 and TRBJ2-3; possible D gene TRBD2, 5 bases. The CDR3 has 11 residues. Germline V gives CDR1 LNHDA, CDR2 SQIVND (reference sequence). V lost 9 bases and J lost 10, with 14 bases in between.

V gene TRBV6-5 combines with J gene TRBJ1-5, with a possible D match to TRBD1 (6 bases). Germline loops: CDR1 MNHEY, CDR2 SVGAGI. V lost 8 bases and J lost 2, with 13 bases in between. This CDR3 is 14 amino acids long. The CDR3 nucleotides are TGTGCCAGCGGTCCCAGACAGGGCAATCAGCCCCAGCATTTT. It yields the protein CASGPRQGNQPQHF.

The chain links TRBV25-1 to TRBJ2-7; D gene unclear. V was pared by 2 bases and J by 1 base, with 6 bases between. The CDR3 totals 13 residues. Germline V gene lookup returns CDR1 MGHDK and CDR2 SYGVNS. The CDR3 here is CASSEGASYEQYF. The CDR3 DNA sequence: TGTGCCAGCAGTGAAGGAGCATCCTACGAGCAGTACTTC.

The CDR3 region has the DNA TGTGCCAGTAGTATTTCCCAGGCGTATGAGCAGTTCTTC. Amino acids: CASSISQAYEQFF. V gene TRBV19 combines with J gene TRBJ2-1; D call uncertain. The CDR3 has 13 residues. The V end was cut by 3 bases, the J end by 8 bases, with 11 bases between. Per the germline V gene, CDR1 is LNHDA and CDR2 is SQIVND (reference sequence).